This TCR beta chain is drawn from a study of T-cell reconstitution after alpha-beta-depleted transplantation in children. Study results and caveats: Hyperexpanded clones declined; after one year, newly produced T cells mostly supplied diversity.

Unique molecular identifiers were used in preparing the TCRbeta library. MiXCR, run by TCRdb on the PCR reads, gives a single entry per CDR3 protein. The table has about 980,000 distinct CDR3 sequences, under 30% seen once. The CDR3 sequence is 16 residues long. V gave up 0 bases and J gave up 6 bases; unmatched junction bases: 11. CDR1 and CDR2 from the germline V gene are SQVTM and ANQGSEA. The table lists this clonotype with a few counts. Its target is not known. The receptor was derived from a boy less than two years old who had a stem cell transplant for SCID, so the T cells may come from the graft donor. The sample here was PBMCs, mostly from graft donor cells, taken 360 days after TCRalphabeta/CD19-depleted stem cell transplant. The genes are TRBV29-1 and TRBJ2-1; 7 positions agree with TRBD1. As DNA, the CDR3 is TGCAGCGTTGAAGACCCGGGACAGTCTTTCCGCAATGAGCAGTTCTTC. This codes for CSVEDPGQSFRNEQFF.